The 28 T cell receptor beta chains listed next were all sequenced from one sample in a study of blood T cell repertoires in COVID-19. The protocol was immunoSEQ multiplex PCR, while the TCRdb copy is restricted to in-frame clones and leaves out a portion. The data hold hundreds of thousands of clones, with approximately 86% observed a single time. Material: PBMCs or T cells enriched from blood (not recorded which). These receptors were collected from a woman in her twenties or thirties who had recovered from COVID-19.

On this clone itself: The sample holds other DNA sequences that translate to the same CDR3. The CDR3 region has the DNA TGCGCCAGCAGCCTCCGGGGGGTGAGCACAGATACGCAGTATTTT. Amino acid sequence: CASSLRGVSTDTQYF. The chain joins TRBV5-1 to TRBJ2-3; 7 bases align to TRBD2. V was clipped by 4 bases and J by 0 bases; unmatched bases: 5. Germline V gene sequence: CDR1 SGHRS, CDR2 YFSETQ. This CDR3 comprises 15 residues.

The sample holds a few counts of this clone. This sequence joins TRBV5-6 and TRBJ2-1, with TRBD2 identical over 7 bases. This CDR3 has 15 amino acids. J lost 7 bases, V lost 5 bases, and 12 bases had no gene match. Per germline, CDR1 SGHDT and CDR2 YYEEEE. In DNA, the CDR3 is TGTGCCAGCAGTCGCGTAGGACTCGGGGGGAATGAGCAGTTCTTC. This translates into CASSRVGLGGNEQFF.

The V call is TRBV21-1, the J call TRBJ2-7; TRBD2, the table's D call, was not compared with the DNA. TRBV21-1 is listed as a pseudogene. The CDR3 runs 17 residues. The chain's CDR3 is CASTKTRPGLAGVGQYF. DNA for the CDR3: TGTGCCAGCACCAAAACTCGACCGGGACTAGCGGGGGTGGGGCAGTACTTC.

V gene TRBV2 combines with J gene TRBJ2-6; 8 bases fit TRBD1. This CDR3 comprises 17 residues. V was pared by 4 bases and J by 2 bases, with 7 bases of the junction left unmatched. CDR1 and CDR2 (germline): SNHLY, FYNNEI. The CDR3 coding sequence is TGTGCCAGCAGTGCCTCAACAGGGGGTACTGGGGCCAACGTCCTGACTTTC. Protein sequence: CASSASTGGTGANVLTF.

This chain connects TRBV9 to TRBJ1-4; TRBD1 matches 7 bases. This CDR3 has 15 amino acids. The ends lost 3 bases at V and 4 bases at J; junction bases unmatched: 6. The V gene's germline CDR1 is SGDLS and CDR2 YYNGEE. CDR3 coding DNA: TGTGCCAGCAGCGCCCCGGACAGGTTTAATGAAAAACTGTTTTTT. Protein sequence: CASSAPDRFNEKLFF.

The rearrangement links TRBV6-5 to TRBJ1-2; D might be TRBD1 (6 bases). Germline assignment: CDR1 MNHEY and CDR2 SVGAGI. Trimming pared 8 bases from V and 5 bases from J, leaving 18 bases between. The CDR3 consists of 14 residues. CDR3 nucleotide sequence: TGTGCCAGCCACCCGACAGGCGCCAGGTATGGCTACACCTTC. It codes for CASHPTGARYGYTF.

The chain carries TRBV3-1 (or the pseudogene TRBV3-2) and TRBJ2-7; 8 bases are shared with TRBD2. With 2 bases clipped from V and 2 bases from J, the junction kept 11 bases outside the gene matches. CDR3 length: 17 amino acids. Per germline, CDR1 LGHDT and CDR2 YNNKEL (reference sequence). CDR3: CASSQRPPGLEAYEQYF. The DNA of the CDR3 is TGTGCCAGCAGCCAAAGACCACCGGGACTAGAGGCCTACGAGCAGTACTTC.

This clone was observed a handful of times. V gene TRBV18 combines with J gene TRBJ1-5; D is ambiguous. The CDR3 runs to 14 residues. CDR1 is KGHSH, CDR2 LQKENI, per germline. With 4 bases removed from V and 4 bases from J, the gap between germline ends came to 11 bases. The CDR3 nucleotides read TGTGCCAGCTCACGACGGGAGAATAATCAGCCCCAGCATTTT. It yields the protein CASSRRENNQPQHF.

This clone was detected only once. This chain's CDR3 is CASSVGANPNTEAFF. The DNA for the CDR3 is TGTGCCAGCAGCGTTGGGGCCAACCCGAACACTGAAGCTTTCTTT. The V call is TRBV9, the J call TRBJ1-1; perhaps TRBD1 as D (5 bases). CDR1 is SGDLS, CDR2 YYNGEE, per germline. The CDR3 spans 15 residues. Trimming took off 2 bases at V and 1 base at J, with 12 bases between the two ends.

A single count supports this clone. The chain links TRBV19 to TRBJ1-2, with TRBD1 as a possible D gene (6 bases). V shed 5 bases and J shed 7 bases, with 20 bases lying between them. CDR3 length equals 15 residues. Germline V gives CDR1 LNHDA, CDR2 SQIVND (reference sequence). The CDR3 loop is CASSPPPPGTPGYTF. CDR3 nucleotides: TGTGCCAGTAGTCCACCCCCCCCCGGGACACCTGGCTACACCTTC. Combining the CDR3 with reference TRBV19 and TRBJ1-2 gives the whole variable domain DGGITQSPKYLFRKEGQNVTLSCEQNLNHDAMYWYRQDPGQGLRLIYYSQIVNDFQKGDIAEGYSVSREKKESFPLTVTSAQKNPTAFYLCASSPPPPGTPGYTFGSGTRLTVV.

CDR3 sequence reads: CASKEWGRVGISNQPQHF. The CDR3 nucleotides are TGTGCCAGCAAAGAATGGGGGCGGGTCGGGATTAGCAATCAGCCCCAGCATTTT. The chain carries TRBV28 and TRBJ1-5, with D maybe TRBD1 (6 bases). This CDR3 spans 18 amino acids. Germline V gene lookup returns CDR1 MDHEN and CDR2 SYDVKM. V dropped 7 bases and J dropped 0 bases, with 22 bases sitting between them.

The chain uses TRBV5-4 and TRBJ1-2; possible D gene TRBD1, 5 bases. Trimming took 1 base from V and 3 from J, leaving 7 bases between them. The CDR3 extends over 13 amino acids. Germline V gene lookup returns CDR1 SGHNT and CDR2 YYREEE (reference sequence). CDR3 DNA: TGTGCCAGCAGCTTGCAGGGTGACTATGGCTACACCTTC. It encodes CASSLQGDYGYTF.

The chain has TRBV15 and TRBJ1-2; 8 bases agree with TRBD1. CDR3 size: 15 residues. V gave up 1 base and J gave up 3 bases; unmatched junction bases: 4. Germline CDR1 and CDR2: LNHNV and YYDKDF (reference sequence). CDR3 nucleotides: TGTGCCACCAGCAGAGGCAGGGGACAGGACTATGGCTACACCTTC. Protein product: CATSRGRGQDYGYTF.

The chain joins TRBV9 to TRBJ1-1, with TRBD1 identical over 7 bases. V lost 0 bases to trimming and J lost 0 bases; unmatched junction nucleotides: 8. CDR3 length: 17 residues. CDR1 and CDR2 from the germline V gene are SGDLS and YYNGEE. The DNA of the CDR3 is TGTGCCAGCAGCGTAGGGTCCGGGACAGTCATGAACACTGAAGCTTTCTTT. This translates into CASSVGSGTVMNTEAFF.

The genes are TRBV29-1 and TRBJ1-3, with 8 bases matching TRBD1. V shed 7 bases and J 2 bases; nucleotides not matched to a gene: 7. Germline V gene lookup returns CDR1 SQVTM and CDR2 ANQGSEA. The CDR3 runs to 14 residues. The CDR3 nucleotides are TGCAGCGCCAACCAGGACAGGGCTGGAAACACCATATATTTT. Translation: CSANQDRAGNTIYF. The variable domain in full, with the rest retrieved from reference TRBV29-1 and TRBJ1-3, is SAVISQKPSRDICQRGTSLTIQCQVDSQVTMMFWYRQQPGQSLTLIATANQGSEATYESGFVIDKFPISRPNLTFSTLTVSNMSPEDSSIYLCSANQDRAGNTIYFGEGSWLTVV.

V is TRBV18 and J is TRBJ2-3; D remains ambiguous. The CDR3 loop spans 13 amino acids. Germline V gene sequence: CDR1 KGHSH, CDR2 LQKENI. V was trimmed by 2 bases and J by 8 bases, leaving 11 bases between them. The chain's CDR3 is CASSPKISGTQYF. DNA of the CDR3: TGTGCCAGCTCACCAAAGATTTCGGGTACGCAGTATTTT.

The chain joins TRBV7-2 to TRBJ2-5, with TRBD2 as a possible D gene (6 bases). In germline, CDR1 is SGHTA, CDR2 FQGNSA. V was shortened by 2 bases and J by 4 bases, with 11 bases between the two germline ends. This CDR3 is 14 amino acids long. The CDR3 reads CASSLRWRGETQYF. In DNA form, the CDR3 reads TGTGCCAGCAGCTTAAGGTGGAGGGGAGAGACCCAGTACTTC.

The chain is built from TRBV19 and TRBJ1-5; D unresolved. The CDR3 contains 16 residues. CDR1 and CDR2 (germline): LNHDA, SQIVND (reference sequence). The V end was cut by 4 bases, the J end by 0 bases, with 13 bases between. Here the CDR3 reads CASSTTDTNSNQPQHF. In DNA, the CDR3 is TGTGCCAGTAGTACCACCGACACCAATAGCAATCAGCCCCAGCATTTT. Supplemented by reference TRBV19 and TRBJ1-5, the full variable domain reads DGGITQSPKYLFRKEGQNVTLSCEQNLNHDAMYWYRQDPGQGLRLIYYSQIVNDFQKGDIAEGYSVSREKKESFPLTVTSAQKNPTAFYLCASSTTDTNSNQPQHFGDGTRLSIL.

This chain uses TRBV5-1 with TRBJ2-5; 10 bases line up with TRBD1. Germline V gives CDR1 SGHRS, CDR2 YFSETQ. V lost 5 bases to trimming and J lost 4 bases; unmatched junction nucleotides: 8. The CDR3 covers 15 residues. CDR3 bases: TGCGCCAGCAGGGGACAGGGGATGATCGGAGAGACCCAGTACTTC. This gives the protein CASRGQGMIGETQYF.

This chain connects TRBV14 to TRBJ2-5, with 7 bases identical to TRBD1. This CDR3 has 13 amino acids. The germline gives CDR1 SGHDN, CDR2 FVKESK. V shed 10 bases, J shed 5 bases, and the junction held 10 bases outside the gene matches. The CDR3 nucleotides are TGTGCCACCCACAGGGGAATTTGGGAGACCCAGTACTTC. Protein sequence: CATHRGIWETQYF.

V usage is TRBV24-1 and J usage is TRBJ1-4, with 11 bases lining up with TRBD1. V was pared by 3 bases and J by 8 bases, with 7 bases of the junction left unmatched. The CDR3 extends over 16 amino acids. Germline loops: CDR1 KGHDR, CDR2 SFDVKD. The CDR3 is CATSDAGTGGVEKLFF. The CDR3 nucleotides read TGTGCCACCAGTGATGCGGGGACAGGGGGTGTGGAAAAACTGTTTTTT.

This chain joins TRBV27 and TRBJ2-5; possibly TRBD2 for D (7 bases). Per the germline V gene, CDR1 is MNHEY and CDR2 is SMNVEV (reference sequence). The germline V and J ends were trimmed by 3 bases and 3 bases, with 11 bases remaining between them. The CDR3 extends over 14 amino acids. CDR3 region: CASSFVGGEETQYF. Written as DNA, the CDR3 is TGTGCCAGCAGTTTCGTAGGGGGGGAAGAGACCCAGTACTTC.

The genes are TRBV30 and TRBJ1-4, with a possible D match to TRBD1 (6 bases). The CDR3 spans 14 residues. CDR1 is GTSNPN, CDR2 SVGIG, per germline (reference sequence). The V end lost 1 base, the J end lost 4 bases, and 10 bases lay between the germline ends. CDR3 DNA sequence: TGTGCCTGGAGTGGGGGAGGGGGTAATGAAAAACTGTTTTTT. Translated: CAWSGGGGNEKLFF.

The chain employs TRBV7-9 and TRBJ1-2, with D hard to call. CDR1 and CDR2 from the germline V gene are SEHNR and FQNEAQ (reference sequence). This CDR3 spans 15 amino acids. The V and J ends lost 1 base and 5 bases respectively, with 14 bases between them. The CDR3: CASSLGPGGGYGYTF. CDR3 DNA sequence: TGTGCCAGCAGCTTAGGGCCGGGAGGAGGGTATGGCTACACCTTC. Combining the CDR3 with reference TRBV7-9 and TRBJ1-2 gives the whole variable domain DTGVSQNPRHKITKRGQNVTFRCDPISEHNRLYWYRQTLGQGPEFLTYFQNEAQLEKSRLLSDRFSAERPKGSFSTLEIQRTEQGDSAMYLCASSLGPGGGYGYTFGSGTRLTVV.

The CDR3 loop is CASSTGLAGGLNEQFF. In nucleotides, the CDR3 is TGTGCCAGCAGCACAGGACTAGCGGGGGGCCTCAATGAGCAGTTCTTC. The genes are TRBV7-9 and TRBJ2-1; 14 bases are shared with TRBD2. Germline lookup yields CDR1 SEHNR and CDR2 FQNEAQ (reference sequence). CDR3 size: 16 residues. V lost 5 bases and J lost 6; bases outside the gene matches: 6.

The chain recombines TRBV12-3 or TRBV12-4 with TRBJ1-1; D is unclear. The CDR3 is 11 residues long. The ends were cut back, 9 bases at V and 8 bases at J, with 13 bases in the middle. In DNA form, the CDR3 reads TGTGCCAGTATGTTCTTATCGGAAGCTTTCTTT. Its translation is CASMFLSEAFF.

V is TRBV2 and J is TRBJ1-4; unclear D gene. The CDR3 is 12 amino acids. CDR1 is SNHLY and CDR2 is FYNNEI in the germline V gene. Trimming cost V 6 bases and J 8 bases, with 10 bases left between them. The CDR3: CASSKMGEKLFF. DNA of the CDR3: TGTGCCAGCAGCAAAATGGGCGAAAAACTGTTTTTT.

The CDR3 here is CASTSPGTGGTEAFF. The CDR3 DNA follows: TGTGCCAGCACCTCTCCCGGGACAGGGGGCACTGAAGCTTTCTTT. The rearrangement links TRBV28 to TRBJ1-1, with TRBD1 matching over 11 bases. The CDR3 has 15 residues. CDR1 and CDR2 (germline): MDHEN, SYDVKM. Unmatched junction bases numbered 8, after V lost 7 bases and J lost 4 bases.